Following are 26 T cell receptor beta chains from one sample sequenced in a study of blood T cell repertoires in COVID-19. Repertoires were generated with immunoSEQ multiplex PCR, while TCRdb's copy carries only in-frame clones and drops some. Counted here are 250,000 or so clones, around 90% occurring once; the ten biggest clones make up 0.99%. The sample comprised peripheral blood. These receptors all come from a woman aged 40-49 years who had recovered from COVID-19.

J is TRBJ1-6 and V is TRBV19, with D uncertain. Germline CDR1 reads LNHDA; CDR2 reads SQIVND (reference sequence). Trimming took off 7 bases at V and 7 bases at J, with 17 bases between the two ends. The CDR3 contains 15 residues. The CDR3: CASIQGGGLNSPLHF. The CDR3 DNA reads as TGTGCCAGTATCCAAGGTGGAGGTCTGAATTCACCCCTCCACTTT.

The V and J genes are TRBV18 and TRBJ2-2; 11 bases are a match to TRBD2. Germline V gives CDR1 KGHSH, CDR2 LQKENI. CDR3 length: 14 amino acids. V shed 6 bases, J shed 7 bases, and the junction held 4 bases outside the gene matches. In DNA, the CDR3 is TGTGCCAGCTCGGCGACTAGCGGGGTCGGGGAGCTGTTTTTT. Translating it yields CASSATSGVGELFF.

The rearrangement links TRBV9 to TRBJ1-5; 8 bases map to TRBD1. Germline V gene sequence: CDR1 SGDLS, CDR2 YYNGEE. The CDR3 covers 14 residues. With 3 bases clipped from V and 5 bases from J, the junction kept 4 bases outside the gene matches. Here the CDR3 reads CASSGPQGDQPQHF. The CDR3 nucleotides are TGTGCCAGCAGCGGACCACAGGGGGATCAGCCCCAGCATTTT.

The J gene is TRBJ2-6, the V gene TRBV27; D is undetermined. CDR3 length: 14 residues. Trimming shortened V by 6 bases and J by 0 bases, and 6 bases separated the two germline ends. The V gene's germline CDR1 is MNHEY and CDR2 SMNVEV (reference sequence). CDR3 region: CASRGDSGANVLTF. CDR3 nucleotide sequence: TGTGCCAGCAGAGGAGACTCTGGGGCCAACGTCCTGACTTTC. The whole variable domain, remainder taken from reference TRBV27 and TRBJ2-6, is EAQVTQNPRYLITVTGKKLTVTCSQNMNHEYMSWYRQDPGLGLRQIYYSMNVEVTDKGDVPEGYKVSRKEKRNFPLILESPSPNQTSLYFCASRGDSGANVLTFGAGSRLTVL.

V usage is TRBV5-1 and J usage is TRBJ2-3; TRBD1 might be the D (5 bases). CDR1 is SGHRS and CDR2 is YFSETQ in the germline V gene. This CDR3 spans 15 amino acids. Trimming left V 0 bases short and J 4 bases short, with 12 bases between. The DNA for the CDR3 is TGCGCCAGCAGCTTGGCTCTTGGGGCCGCAGATACGCAGTATTTT. This encodes CASSLALGAADTQYF.

The J gene is TRBJ2-1, the V gene TRBV7-2; 7 nucleotides match TRBD2. This CDR3 comprises 17 residues. Germline V gene lookup returns CDR1 SGHTA and CDR2 FQGNSA. V gave up 1 base and J gave up 3 bases; unmatched junction bases: 9. CDR3 protein: CASSLDFGSGLYNEQFF. The CDR3 DNA is TGTGCCAGCAGCTTAGATTTTGGTAGCGGGCTCTACAATGAGCAGTTCTTC. Combining the CDR3 with reference TRBV7-2 and TRBJ2-1 gives the whole variable domain GAGVSQSPSNKVTEKGKDVELRCDPISGHTALYWYRQSLGQGLEFLIYFQGNSAPDKSGLPSDRFSAERTGGSVSTLTIQRTQQEDSAVYLCASSLDFGSGLYNEQFFGPGTRLTVL.

CDR3 residues: CASSTWGGRNTEAFF. DNA for the CDR3: TGTGCCAGCAGTACCTGGGGGGGGCGGAACACTGAAGCTTTCTTT. The V gene is TRBV6-2 or TRBV6-3, the J gene TRBJ1-1; D might be TRBD1 (6 bases). The ends were cut back, 5 bases at V and 1 base at J, with 14 bases in the middle. The germline V gene has CDR1 MNHEY and CDR2 SVGEGT. The CDR3 is made up of 15 amino acids.

The rearrangement joins TRBV18 to TRBJ1-6; TRBD1 aligns across 10 bases. The CDR3 consists of 13 residues. Germline CDR1 reads KGHSH; CDR2 reads LQKENI. Trimming at V came to 6 bases and at J to 8 bases, leaving 1 base not matched to a gene. The DNA of the CDR3 is TGTGCCAGCTCGGGGACAGGGGATTCACCCCTCCACTTT. Translated: CASSGTGDSPLHF.

The V gene is TRBV19, the J gene TRBJ2-1; TRBD2 might be the D (5 bases). The germline CDR1 and CDR2 sequences are LNHDA and SQIVND (reference sequence). The V and J ends lost 6 bases and 7 bases respectively, with 10 bases between them. This CDR3 region has 12 residues. This chain's CDR3 is CASSGIGNEQFF. The CDR3 nucleotides are TGTGCCAGTAGCGGGATTGGGAATGAGCAGTTCTTC.

The V gene is TRBV5-4, the J gene TRBJ1-2, with D possibly TRBD1 on 6 matching bases. The CDR3 spans 14 residues. Germline V gene lookup returns CDR1 SGHNT and CDR2 YYREEE (reference sequence). The V end lost 4 bases, the J end lost 2 bases, and 12 bases lay between the germline ends. The CDR3 DNA reads TGTGCCAGCAGCCGGGGGGGGGCCAACTATGGCTACACCTTC. Protein product: CASSRGGANYGYTF.

This rearrangement joins TRBV27 to TRBJ2-3; a weak D match, TRBD2 (6 bases). This CDR3 has 16 amino acids. The V gene lost 5 bases and the J gene lost 8 bases, with 23 bases spanning the gap. Germline V gene data show CDR1 as MNHEY and CDR2 as SMNVEV (reference sequence). The CDR3 spells CASSPNSGTRGGTQYF. DNA of the CDR3: TGTGCCAGCAGTCCAAATAGCGGTACTAGGGGTGGTACGCAGTATTTT.

V usage is TRBV30 and J usage is TRBJ2-5; 7 bases match TRBD2. Per germline, CDR1 GTSNPN and CDR2 SVGIG (reference sequence). The CDR3 is made up of 12 amino acids. J lost 5 bases, V lost 7 bases, and 7 bases had no gene match. The chain's CDR3 is CASGLGGETQYF. Here the CDR3 DNA reads TGTGCCTCAGGACTAGGCGGGGAGACCCAGTACTTC.

This chain uses TRBV3-1 (or the pseudogene TRBV3-2) with TRBJ1-5, with D tentatively TRBD1 (5 bases). CDR1 and CDR2 from the germline V gene are LGHDT and YNNKEL (reference sequence). The CDR3 consists of 13 residues. V lost 3 bases and J 6 bases, leaving 9 bases between the germline ends. The CDR3 DNA reads as TGTGCCAGCAGCCACGTTACAGGTCAGCCCCAGCATTTT. Translated, it gives CASSHVTGQPQHF.

The V gene is TRBV10-3, the J gene TRBJ2-1; 9 bases agree with TRBD2. This CDR3 comprises 15 residues. Germline V gene sequence: CDR1 ENHRY, CDR2 SYGVKD. V was clipped by 10 bases and J by 4 bases; unmatched bases: 11. CDR3 nucleotide sequence: TGTGCCACCCTAGCGGGATGGGTGGGTTACAATGAGCAGTTCTTC. As protein: CATLAGWVGYNEQFF.

The chain carries TRBV29-1 and TRBJ2-3; no firm D call. V was trimmed by 3 bases and J by 2 bases, leaving 6 bases between them. CDR3 length: 12 residues. Germline V gene sequence: CDR1 SQVTM, CDR2 ANQGSEA. CDR3 bases: TGCAGCGTTGAGCGGATCACAGATACGCAGTATTTT. Amino acid sequence: CSVERITDTQYF.

This clone came up once. This sequence joins TRBV4-1 and TRBJ2-3, with D perhaps TRBD2 (6 bases). This CDR3 has 16 amino acids. V was cut by 0 bases and J by 2 bases, with 12 bases left in between. The V gene's germline CDR1 is MGHRA and CDR2 YSYEKL. The DNA for the CDR3 is TGCGCCAGCAGCCAAGAGGGACTCCAGATCACAGATACGCAGTATTTT. As protein: CASSQEGLQITDTQYF.

This chain connects TRBV7-8 to TRBJ2-3, with 13 positions matching TRBD2. The V segment lost 5 bases and the J segment 6 bases; nucleotides outside the gene matches: 8. The germline CDR1 and CDR2 sequences are SGHVS and FQNEAQ. CDR3 length: 16 amino acids. The CDR3 protein is CASSLGLAGARDTQYF. CDR3 in DNA: TGTGCCAGCAGCCTTGGACTAGCGGGAGCAAGGGATACGCAGTATTTT.

V gene TRBV5-6 combines with J gene TRBJ2-7; perhaps TRBD1 as D (6 bases). The CDR3 is made up of 14 amino acids. Germline CDR1 and CDR2: SGHDT and YYEEEE. The ends were cut back, 1 base at V and 6 bases at J, with 14 bases in the middle. CDR3 residues: CASSLTGPNLEQYF. As DNA, the CDR3 is TGTGCCAGCAGCTTGACAGGGCCCAATCTCGAGCAGTACTTC.

The gene calls are TRBV6-5 and TRBJ1-1; TRBD1 aligns across 7 bases. Germline loops: CDR1 MNHEY, CDR2 SVGAGI. After removal of 6 bases from V and 0 bases from J, the junction contained 4 bases not matched to a gene. The CDR3 covers 14 residues. The CDR3 DNA sequence: TGTGCCAGCAGACCCGACAGGGTGAACACTGAAGCTTTCTTT. It codes for CASRPDRVNTEAFF.

The chain recombines TRBV4-2 with TRBJ1-5, with D hard to call. Trimming removed 3 bases from V and 1 base from J, with 7 bases in between. The CDR3 has 14 amino acids. The germline CDR1 and CDR2 sequences are LGHNA and YNFKEQ. The CDR3 reads CASSHPRSNQPQHF. CDR3 sequence (DNA): TGTGCCAGCAGCCACCCCAGGAGCAATCAGCCCCAGCATTTT.

The J gene is TRBJ2-1, the V gene TRBV6-2 or TRBV6-3, with 12 bases fitting TRBD2. V shed 2 bases and J 0 bases; nucleotides not matched to a gene: 14. Germline values: CDR1 MNHEY, CDR2 SVGEGT. The CDR3 loop spans 21 amino acids. In nucleotides, the CDR3 is TGTGCCAGCAGTTACCGACGGCAGGGACTAGCGGGTGCCGGCTCCTACAATGAGCAGTTCTTC. The encoded protein is CASSYRRQGLAGAGSYNEQFF.

The CDR3, as DNA: TGTGCCAGCAGCCTCAGCTCTGGGGCCAACGTCCTGACTTTC. This sequence encodes CASSLSSGANVLTF. The V call is TRBV2, the J call TRBJ2-6, with D uncertain. V lost 6 bases and J 0 bases, leaving 6 bases between the germline ends. The CDR3 covers 14 residues. CDR1 SNHLY and CDR2 FYNNEI come from the germline V gene.

V usage is TRBV4-2 and J usage is TRBJ2-2, with 12 nucleotides matching TRBD2. J was trimmed by 7 bases and V by 0 bases; bases with no gene match: 3. CDR1 LGHNA and CDR2 YNFKEQ come from the germline V gene. The CDR3 is 16 amino acids. The chain's CDR3 is CASSQEASGGGGELFF. The CDR3, as DNA: TGTGCCAGCAGCCAAGAGGCTAGCGGGGGGGGCGGGGAGCTGTTTTTT.

The rearrangement joins TRBV6-2 or TRBV6-3 to TRBJ2-3, with 13 nucleotides matching TRBD2. The V segment lost 5 bases and the J segment 2 bases; nucleotides outside the gene matches: 4. The CDR3 runs 16 residues. Germline CDR1 is MNHEY and CDR2 is SVGEGT. The CDR3 sequence is CASSRGLAGITDTQYF. In nucleotides, the CDR3 is TGTGCCAGCAGTCGGGGACTAGCGGGAATCACAGATACGCAGTATTTT.

This chain joins TRBV7-8 and TRBJ1-2; D gene uncertain. The V gene lost 7 bases and the J gene lost 3 bases, with 21 bases spanning the gap. The length of the CDR3 is 16 residues. The germline gives CDR1 SGHVS, CDR2 FQNEAQ. The CDR3 DNA follows: TGTGCCAGCACCCATGGGCAGGAGGAGAATCACTATGGCTACACCTTC. Translated: CASTHGQEENHYGYTF.

The gene calls are TRBV27 and TRBJ1-1; D remains ambiguous. Per germline, CDR1 MNHEY and CDR2 SMNVEV (reference sequence). The CDR3 sequence is 13 residues long. V lost 2 bases and J lost 7, with 11 bases in between. Written as DNA, the CDR3 is TGTGCCAGCAGTTTACTAGGTCGGGGTGAAGCTTTCTTT. Protein product: CASSLLGRGEAFF.